What follows is one T cell receptor (beta chain) and its context. CDR1 is MNHNS and CDR2 is SASEGT in the germline V gene. The ends were cut back, 1 base at V and 2 bases at J, with 11 bases in the middle. The length of the CDR3 is 15 residues. This sample was taken from a study of blood T cell repertoires in COVID-19. Background on the study: Sites across the United States, Italy and Spain contributed samples from acute and convalescent COVID-19. Sources were T cells, B-cell-depleted T cells, or PBMCs; the material itself was cDNA or gDNA.

How the authors handled the data: Amplified reference gene primers provided the basis for estimating nucleated cell counts. Profiling relied on immunoSEQ multiplex PCR, and the TCRdb table lists in-frame clones only, not all of them. That table supplies the V and J calls and clone size; D and trimming were determined from the DNA. The sample carries approximately 80,000 clones, less than 85% recorded once. The chain carries TRBV6-1 and TRBJ1-2; tentative D call: TRBD1 (6 bases). This clonotype originated in a man between 65 and 85 years old with active or convalescent COVID-19. The source material was peripheral blood. CDR3 residues: CASSEETTGNYGYTF. CDR3 coding DNA: TGTGCCAGCAGTGAAGAGACTACAGGGAACTATGGCTACACCTTC.